This TCR beta chain is drawn from a study of blood T cell repertoires in COVID-19. Study information: Samples of COVID-19 (acute and convalescent) were obtained from the United States, Italy and Spain. Sample material is recorded as cDNA or gDNA derived from T cells, B-cell-depleted T cells, or PBMCs.

Per the study methods: Reference gene primers were amplified, and this amplification served to estimate nucleated cell counts. TCRdb's copy holds only in-frame clones and misses some; the assay was immunoSEQ multiplex PCR. Clone size and V and J calls were adopted from that table, with D and trimming inferred from the DNA. The sample has over 60,000 clones; 82% are singletons. CDR1 is SGHTA and CDR2 is FQGNSA in the germline V gene. Trimming cost V 3 bases and J 9 bases; bases outside gene matches: 7. The CDR3 is made up of 15 amino acids. This chain joins TRBV7-2 and TRBJ2-1; 11 bases map to TRBD2. The receptor was isolated from a human donor in a cohort sampled during active COVID-19. The material sequenced was peripheral blood. The CDR3, as DNA: TGTGCCAGCAGCTTTAACCCGGGACTAGCGGCTGAGCAGTTCTTC. Amino acids: CASSFNPGLAAEQFF.